The present T cell receptor beta chain was sequenced within a study of T-cell reconstitution after alpha-beta-depleted transplantation in children (dated by TCRdb to 2015 to 2016). Describing the broader study: Using TCR repertoire profiling, the study quantitatively followed how T-cell immune reconstitution unfolded in children after TCRalphabeta/CD19-depleted allogeneic hematopoietic cell transplantation. Paper-wide results and their limitations: About two months after transplant, the apparently early recovery of alphabetaT-cell counts reportedly depended on just several hundred clones that had expanded rapidly and came from non-depleted graft cells. Hyperexpanded clone frequencies declined over subsequent months; after one year, T-cell counts and TCRbeta diversity were mostly attributed to newly produced T cells. In some patients, the high TCRbeta diversity seen at day 60 was put down to recipient T cells and intrathymic progenitors that had survived conditioning.

Only a few counts were recorded for this clonotype. Its binding antigen is unknown. Per-base quality was not reported, and no clone a single base away is much larger than it. The treatment or condition label here, explained by the study, means: allogeneic hematopoietic cell transplantation with graft depleted of TCRalphabeta T cells and CD19 B cells. TCRalphabeta/CD19-depleted allogeneic hematopoietic cell grafts were given to the transplant recipients, all of whom were children. Cut back by 4 bases and 5 bases, the V and J ends lie 11 bases apart. CDR3 length: 14 amino acids, cysteine to phenylalanine. Only the CDR3 DNA stays, 42 bases, in frame from base 1. The CDR1 and CDR2 encoded by the germline V gene (reference sequence) are LNHNV and YYDKDF. Library construction relied on PCR. The instrument was an Illumina HiSeq 2500. TCR library preparation used molecular barcoding, with unique molecular identifiers applied to normalize quantification of the TCRbeta repertoire. The public reads were reprocessed in TCRdb via fastp at Q25 and MiXCR, keeping in-frame beta chains. Merged by CDR3 protein, the rows form single entries marked with the most common genes and DNA. Here the sample has under 450,000 distinct CDR3 sequences; 15% to 20% occur a single time. Roughly 29% of the sample belongs to the ten largest clones.

The chain was built from TRBV15 and TRBJ2-2, with no confidently assigned D gene. The receptor comes from a boy under two years old who had a stem cell transplant for Wiskott-Aldrich syndrome, so the T cells may come from the graft donor. The sample was PBMCs, mostly from graft donor cells, taken 360 days after TCRalphabeta/CD19-depleted stem cell transplant. The nucleotide sequence reads as follows: TGTGCCACCAGCACCAGAAGGACGACCGGGGAGCTGTTTTTT. Translated, it reads CATSTRRTTGELFF. The full variable domain, completed from the reference TRBV15 and TRBJ2-2 proteins outside the CDR3, reads DAMVIQNPRYQVTQFGKPVTLSCSQTLNHNVMYWYQQKSSQAPKLLFHYYDKDFNNEADTPDNFQSRRPNTSFCFLDIRSPGLGDTAMYLCATSTRRTTGELFFGEGSRLTVL.